Listed here is a single T cell receptor (beta chain). This specimen comes from a study of blood T cell repertoires in COVID-19. For the study at large: Collection of acute and convalescent COVID-19 samples took place in the United States, Italy and Spain. PBMCs, B-cell-depleted T cells, or T cells were the source of the cDNA or gDNA that made up the material.

Trimming at V came to 5 bases and at J to 4 bases, leaving 7 bases not matched to a gene. Germline assignment: CDR1 SGHTA and CDR2 FQGNSA. The CDR3 sequence is 15 residues long. Original processing methods: Estimated nucleated cell counts came from reference gene primer amplification. Libraries were prepared by immunoSEQ multiplex PCR; TCRdb keeps only in-frame clonotypes and omits some of them. V and J calls and clone size come straight from that table; D and trimming were deduced from the DNA. The table has a few hundred thousand clones, 85% seen once; the top ten hold 2.9%. The receptor comes from a man in his forties or fifties who had recovered from COVID-19. V and J are TRBV7-2 and TRBJ1-2, with 10 bases identical to TRBD1. Sequencing input: peripheral blood. The CDR3 DNA follows: TGTGCCAGCAGCCAAAGGACAGGGGGTCTCTATGGCTACACCTTC. This codes for CASSQRTGGLYGYTF.